The clone carrying this T cell receptor (beta chain) was picked up many times. The antigen remains undetermined. Time point described: newly diagnosed GD, antithyroid drugs for less than 3 months. RNA isolated from PBMCs was used to make the TCR library. According to the study, TCR beta libraries were built with iRepertoire HTBI primers and CDR3-region Arm-PCR. TCRdb re-called the multiplex PCR reads with MiXCR, one entry per CDR3 protein. The sample lists about 620,000 distinct CDR3 sequences; 15% to 20% were seen once. This sample is drawn from a study of regulatory T cells in long-lasting Graves disease. Germline lookup yields CDR1 MDHEN and CDR2 SYDVKM. The germline V and J ends were trimmed by 1 base and 0 bases, with 10 bases remaining between them. The CDR3 covers 15 residues. Overall study findings and caveats: The sample size was small, and this may have reduced accuracy. Persistent cases favored TRBV28, TRBJ1-2 and TRBJ2-5.

These data were also filed under a second study, of T cells in Graves' hyperthyroidism and ophthalmopathy. That report adds: The TCR CDR3 was amplified in a first-round RT-PCR using the HTBI primer set.

The rearrangement uses TRBV28 and TRBJ2-7, with D maybe TRBD1 (6 bases). This sequence originates from a woman younger than 45 with Graves disease. Sample: peripheral blood mononuclear cells (PBMCs), taken at new diagnosis, from a patient treated with antithyroid drugs. The CDR3 DNA reads as TGTGCCAGCAGTTTATTTGGGGGACACTCCTACGAGCAGTACTTC. This codes for CASSLFGGHSYEQYF.